This passage covers 29 T cell receptor beta chains from one sample sequenced in a study of blood T cell repertoires in COVID-19. Only in-frame clones appear in the TCRdb table, and some are missing; sequencing was by immunoSEQ multiplex PCR. Here the sample spans about 210,000 clones, 85% being singletons. Sequencing was carried out using peripheral blood. The receptors were gathered from a man aged 50 to 59 with COVID-19, enrolled during active disease.

V gene TRBV7-9 combines with J gene TRBJ1-3, with 9 bases identical to TRBD1. The CDR3 contains 16 residues. Germline CDR1 reads SEHNR; CDR2 reads FQNEAQ (reference sequence). V trimming: 4 bases; J trimming: 2 bases; junction bases outside the gene matches: 6. The CDR3 DNA is TGTGCCAGCAGCTCAACCCGGGACAGGGCTGGAAACACCATATATTTT. It encodes CASSSTRDRAGNTIYF.

The sample holds a few counts of this clone. This chain connects TRBV19 to TRBJ2-1, with a weak D call TRBD1 (5 bases). The CDR3 sequence is 14 residues long. With 5 bases removed from V and 6 bases from J, the gap between germline ends came to 14 bases. Germline V lookup: CDR1 LNHDA, CDR2 SQIVND (reference sequence). CDR3 amino acids: CASSPRGLPNEQFF. DNA for the CDR3: TGTGCCAGTAGTCCAAGGGGTCTTCCCAATGAGCAGTTCTTC. The full variable domain, with the rest looked up from reference TRBV19 and TRBJ2-1, is DGGITQSPKYLFRKEGQNVTLSCEQNLNHDAMYWYRQDPGQGLRLIYYSQIVNDFQKGDIAEGYSVSREKKESFPLTVTSAQKNPTAFYLCASSPRGLPNEQFFGPGTRLTVL.

By frequency in the sample, this clone is medium-sized. The chain uses TRBV7-9 and TRBJ1-2; 12 bases are shared with TRBD1. Losses at the gene ends were 2 bases for V and 7 bases for J; bases not matched to a gene: 5. CDR3 length equals 15 residues. Looked up from germline, CDR1 is SEHNR and CDR2 is FQNEAQ (reference sequence). CDR3 DNA: TGTGCCAGCAGCTTAACGGGACAGGGGGCGCTTGGCTACACCTTC. Its translation: CASSLTGQGALGYTF.

This clone was detected once. This chain joins TRBV30 and TRBJ1-5; no definite D call. This CDR3 is built from 16 residues. Germline V gives CDR1 GTSNPN, CDR2 SVGIG (reference sequence). V dropped 2 bases and J dropped 0 bases, with 14 bases sitting between them. The CDR3: CAWSQPPRYSNQPQHF. The DNA of the CDR3 is TGTGCCTGGAGTCAACCCCCCAGGTATAGCAATCAGCCCCAGCATTTT.

This clone appeared once. J is TRBJ2-1 and V is TRBV19; TRBD2 matches at 13 bases. This CDR3 comprises 14 residues. V was clipped by 2 bases and J by 10 bases; unmatched bases: 2. Germline CDR1 and CDR2: LNHDA and SQIVND (reference sequence). CDR3 coding DNA: TGTGCCAGTAGTATACAGGGACTAGCGGGGGAGCAGTTCTTC. Protein product: CASSIQGLAGEQFF. The whole variable domain, filled in from reference TRBV19 and TRBJ2-1, reads DGGITQSPKYLFRKEGQNVTLSCEQNLNHDAMYWYRQDPGQGLRLIYYSQIVNDFQKGDIAEGYSVSREKKESFPLTVTSAQKNPTAFYLCASSIQGLAGEQFFGPGTRLTVL.

This clone was observed a few times. V gene TRBV23-1 combines with J gene TRBJ1-6; D possibly corresponds to TRBD1 (5 bases). TRBV23-1 carries the ORF label, with uncertain function. The V gene lost 7 bases and the J gene lost 0 bases, with 13 bases spanning the gap. The CDR3 has 16 amino acids. CDR3: CASISGLSSYNSPLHF. CDR3 in DNA: TGCGCCAGCATTTCAGGGCTTAGCTCCTATAATTCACCCCTCCACTTT.

The V gene is TRBV6-1, the J gene TRBJ1-1; 7 bases fit TRBD1. The CDR3 runs 14 residues. V was clipped by 2 bases and J by 5 bases; unmatched bases: 5. Germline V gene lookup returns CDR1 MNHNS and CDR2 SASEGT. CDR3 region: CASSEKQGRTEAFF. The CDR3 DNA follows: TGTGCCAGCAGTGAAAAACAGGGGAGAACTGAAGCTTTCTTT.

The chain employs TRBV28 and TRBJ1-2, with 12 positions matching TRBD1. Germline V gene sequence: CDR1 MDHEN, CDR2 SYDVKM. V was pared by 7 bases and J by 6 bases, with 9 bases of the junction left unmatched. The CDR3 runs to 15 residues. The DNA for the CDR3 is TGTGCCAGCACGGGACAGGGGGCGAGGGTGAATGGCTACACCTTC. Translation gives CASTGQGARVNGYTF.

This chain links TRBV4-3 with TRBJ2-3; 11 nucleotides agree with TRBD2. From germline, CDR1 is LGHNA and CDR2 YSLEER. V was pared by 0 bases and J by 2 bases, with 7 bases of the junction left unmatched. The CDR3 length is 18 residues. DNA of the CDR3: TGCGCCAGCAGCCAAGACCCCCCGACTAGCGGGACCACAGATACGCAGTATTTT. It is translated as CASSQDPPTSGTTDTQYF.

Only one count was recorded for this clone. CDR3 nucleotide sequence: TGTGCCAGCAGCCGGCCGGGACTAGCGGGAGAGACCCAGTACTTC. Translated, it gives CASSRPGLAGETQYF. The V call is TRBV7-3, the J call TRBJ2-5; 12 bases line up with TRBD2. Germline-derived CDR1 and CDR2 are SGHTA and FQGTGA. V shed 5 bases, J shed 4 bases, and the junction held 5 bases outside the gene matches. The CDR3 has 15 residues.

This chain connects TRBV9 to TRBJ1-2; 8 positions agree with TRBD1. The ends lost 3 bases at V and 2 bases at J; junction bases unmatched: 12. In germline, CDR1 is SGDLS, CDR2 YYNGEE. The CDR3 loop spans 17 amino acids. The CDR3 loop is CASSGGPPDRENYGYTF. As DNA, the CDR3 is TGTGCCAGCAGCGGGGGCCCCCCGGACAGGGAGAACTATGGCTACACCTTC.

The chain joins TRBV27 to TRBJ2-2, with TRBD1 identical over 10 bases. Germline V CDR1 and CDR2: MNHEY, SMNVEV (reference sequence). V lost 4 bases and J lost 5; bases outside the gene matches: 1. The CDR3 covers 14 residues. CDR3 sequence reads: CASSSGQGTGELFF. The CDR3 bases are TGTGCCAGCAGTTCGGGACAGGGGACCGGGGAGCTGTTTTTT.

The V and J genes are TRBV29-1 and TRBJ2-2; 7 nucleotides line up with TRBD1. V gave up 5 bases and J gave up 0 bases; unmatched junction bases: 6. There are 15 residues in the CDR3. CDR1 and CDR2 (germline): SQVTM, ANQGSEA. The CDR3 spells CSVPRGSANTGELFF. As DNA, the CDR3 is TGCAGCGTTCCCAGGGGGTCAGCGAACACCGGGGAGCTGTTTTTT.

The V and J genes are TRBV4-1 and TRBJ1-6; D is ambiguous. CDR3 length: 14 amino acids. V was cut by 0 bases and J by 6 bases, with 6 bases left in between. The V gene's germline CDR1 is MGHRA and CDR2 YSYEKL. For the CDR3, the DNA is TGCGCCAGCAGCCAAGATCGGGTTAATTCACCCCTCCACTTT. Amino acids: CASSQDRVNSPLHF.

Only one count was recorded for this clone. This chain connects TRBV18 to TRBJ1-2, with unresolved D. The CDR3 consists of 13 residues. The V and J ends lost 1 base and 5 bases respectively, with 8 bases between them. Germline CDR1 is KGHSH and CDR2 is LQKENI. Here the CDR3 DNA reads TGTGCCAGCTCACCACTCGGTGATTATGGCTACACCTTC. Its protein product is CASSPLGDYGYTF.

The chain combines TRBV18 with TRBJ1-1; possibly TRBD1 for D (6 bases). Germline V gives CDR1 KGHSH, CDR2 LQKENI. This CDR3 comprises 14 residues. Between the trimmed V and J ends, which lost 6 bases and 2 bases, there was a span of 13 bases. This chain's CDR3 is CASSPYRANTEAFF. DNA of the CDR3: TGTGCCAGCTCGCCTTACAGGGCTAACACTGAAGCTTTCTTT.

This sequence joins TRBV30 and TRBJ2-2, with D possibly being TRBD2 (5 bases). V was pared by 8 bases and J by 5 bases, with 9 bases between. CDR3 length: 11 amino acids. Per germline, CDR1 GTSNPN and CDR2 SVGIG (reference sequence). The CDR3 reads CAPPGTGELFF. For the CDR3, the DNA is TGTGCCCCCCCGGGGACCGGGGAGCTGTTTTTT.

The chain combines TRBV28 with TRBJ2-1; 7 nucleotides agree with TRBD2. J was trimmed by 6 bases and V by 8 bases; bases with no gene match: 7. CDR3 length equals 13 residues. Germline assignment: CDR1 MDHEN and CDR2 SYDVKM. CDR3 nucleotide sequence: TGTGCCAGCTGTGCGGGGGAAATCAATGAGCAGTTCTTC. This codes for CASCAGEINEQFF.

This clone came up once. The chain couples TRBV18 to TRBJ1-6; 9 positions match TRBD1. The ends lost 5 bases at V and 7 bases at J; junction bases unmatched: 12. CDR3 length: 17 amino acids. Germline values: CDR1 KGHSH, CDR2 LQKENI. CDR3: CASSSSTGQGRNSPLHF. The CDR3 coding sequence is TGTGCCAGCTCATCCTCGACGGGACAGGGACGCAATTCACCCCTCCACTTT.

V and J are TRBV11-3 and TRBJ1-6, with D possibly being TRBD1 (6 bases). V was trimmed by 5 bases and J by 10 bases, leaving 15 bases between them. CDR1 and CDR2 (germline): SGHNT, YENEEA. This CDR3 is built from 14 residues. The CDR3 sequence: CASSPRGARSPLHF. CDR3 coding DNA: TGTGCCAGCAGCCCCAGGGGCGCCCGGTCACCCCTCCACTTT.

This chain uses TRBV10-3 with TRBJ1-5; possible D gene TRBD1, 5 bases. V dropped 6 bases and J dropped 7 bases, with 16 bases sitting between them. CDR1 is ENHRY, CDR2 SYGVKD, per germline. CDR3 length equals 14 residues. The CDR3 spells CAISGGGQGQPQHF. CDR3 nucleotide sequence: TGTGCCATCAGCGGGGGGGGTCAGGGACAGCCCCAGCATTTT.

This chain connects TRBV19 to TRBJ1-5; TRBD1 matches at 8 bases. The trim removed 7 bases at V and 1 base at J, leaving 9 bases unmatched. Looked up from germline, CDR1 is LNHDA and CDR2 is SQIVND (reference sequence). The CDR3 runs 16 residues. The CDR3 DNA follows: TGTGCCAGTATCGGACAGGGTCAATTAAGCAATCAGCCCCAGCATTTT. Translated, it gives CASIGQGQLSNQPQHF.

In the case of this clone: Other nucleotide sequences in the sample specify the same CDR3. CDR3 nucleotides: TGTGCCTGGAGTGCCGGGACAGGGGCTCAGCCCCAGCATTTT. It translates to CAWSAGTGAQPQHF. The chain employs TRBV30 and TRBJ1-5; 10 nucleotides align to TRBD1. This CDR3 is built from 14 residues. Germline V gene lookup returns CDR1 GTSNPN and CDR2 SVGIG (reference sequence). Losses at the gene ends were 1 base for V and 6 bases for J; bases not matched to a gene: 3.

The rearrangement uses TRBV25-1 and TRBJ2-4, with D perhaps matching TRBD1 (6 bases). V gave up 6 bases and J gave up 3 bases, with 18 bases separating them. Germline CDR1 is MGHDK and CDR2 is SYGVNS. The CDR3 contains 16 residues. DNA of the CDR3: TGTGCCAGCAGGCCCCCCACAGGGTTTGGCAAAAACATTCAGTACTTC. This translates into CASRPPTGFGKNIQYF.

The V and J genes are TRBV30 and TRBJ1-1; possible D gene TRBD1, 5 bases. Trimming shortened V by 2 bases and J by 7 bases, and 11 bases separated the two germline ends. The length of the CDR3 is 12 residues. Germline lookup yields CDR1 GTSNPN and CDR2 SVGIG (reference sequence). The CDR3 DNA is TGTGCCTGGAGTCTCCAGGGTGGTGAAGCTTTCTTT. Protein product: CAWSLQGGEAFF. Full variable domain (remainder filled in from reference TRBV30 and TRBJ1-1): SQTIHQWPATLVQPVGSPLSLECTVEGTSNPNLYWYRQAAGRGLQLLFYSVGIGQISSEVPQNLSASRPQDRQFILSSKKLLLSDSGFYLCAWSLQGGEAFFGQGTRLTVV.

This rearrangement joins TRBV9 to TRBJ2-2; perhaps TRBD1 as D (6 bases). This CDR3 is built from 16 residues. Looked up from germline, CDR1 is SGDLS and CDR2 is YYNGEE. V lost 3 bases to trimming and J lost 6 bases, with 18 bases between them. CDR3 loop: CASSAIGGGGAGELFF. CDR3 DNA: TGTGCCAGCAGCGCTATAGGGGGTGGAGGCGCCGGGGAGCTGTTTTTT. The full variable domain, rest sourced from reference TRBV9 and TRBJ2-2, is DSGVTQTPKHLITATGQRVTLRCSPRSGDLSVYWYQQSLDQGLQFLIQYYNGEERAKGNILERFSAQQFPDLHSELNLSSLELGDSALYFCASSAIGGGGAGELFFGEGSRLTVL.

In this sample, this clone turned up once. The genes are TRBV29-1 and TRBJ2-7; no clear D gene. The CDR3 contains 14 residues. V was cut by 8 bases and J by 2 bases, with 19 bases left in between. Germline V gene sequence: CDR1 SQVTM, CDR2 ANQGSEA. The CDR3 bases are TGCAGCTTCAGTATGACCTCGGGTGCCTACGAGCAGTACTTC. Its translation is CSFSMTSGAYEQYF.

This sequence joins TRBV3-1 (or the pseudogene TRBV3-2) and TRBJ1-3; no reliable D call. The V gene lost 6 bases and the J gene lost 0 bases, with 6 bases spanning the gap. The CDR3 covers 13 residues. Looked up from germline, CDR1 is LGHDT and CDR2 is YNNKEL (reference sequence). The DNA for the CDR3 is TGTGCCAGCAGAGCGGGCTCTGGAAACACCATATATTTT. Translating gives CASRAGSGNTIYF.

The chain has TRBV5-1 and TRBJ2-1, with 12 bases identical to TRBD2. CDR1 and CDR2 from the germline V gene are SGHRS and YFSETQ. The CDR3 length is 14 residues. The V gene end was trimmed by 3 bases and the J gene end by 8 bases; junction bases not matched to a gene: 3. The chain's CDR3 is CASSSSGGADEQFF. Written as DNA, the CDR3 is TGCGCCAGCAGCTCTAGCGGGGGGGCCGATGAGCAGTTCTTC.